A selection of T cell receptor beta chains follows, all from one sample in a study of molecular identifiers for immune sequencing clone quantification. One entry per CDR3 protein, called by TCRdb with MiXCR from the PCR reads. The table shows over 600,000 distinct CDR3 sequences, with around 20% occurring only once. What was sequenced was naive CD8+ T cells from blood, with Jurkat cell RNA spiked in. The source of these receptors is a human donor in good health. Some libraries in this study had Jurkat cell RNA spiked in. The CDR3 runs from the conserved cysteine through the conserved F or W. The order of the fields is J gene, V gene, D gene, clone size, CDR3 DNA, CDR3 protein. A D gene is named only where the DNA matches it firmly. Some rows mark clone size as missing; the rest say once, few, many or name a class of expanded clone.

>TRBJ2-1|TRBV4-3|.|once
TGCGCCGGCAGCCAGTCGCGAGCGATCGATGAGCAGTTCTTC
CAGSQSRAIDEQFF
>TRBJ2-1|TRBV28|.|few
TGTGCCAGCAGTTTAAGGGACTACAATGAGCAGTTCTTC
CASSLRDYNEQFF
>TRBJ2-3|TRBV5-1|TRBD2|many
TGCGCCAGCAGCCCGGGACTAGAGCTAGATACGCAGTATTTT
CASSPGLELDTQYF
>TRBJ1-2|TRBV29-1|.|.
TGCAGCGCTTTGGGGTTTGGCTACACCTTC
CSALGFGYTF
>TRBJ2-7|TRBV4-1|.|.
TGCGCCAGCTGCCAAGGGTCACTCGATTTGTACGAGCAGTACTTC
CASCQGSLDLYEQYF
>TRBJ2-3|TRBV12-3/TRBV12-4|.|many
TGTGCCAGCAGTTGGGGGGCTTCAACGGATACGCAGTATTTT
CASSWGASTDTQYF
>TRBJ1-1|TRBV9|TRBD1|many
TGTGCCAGCAGCGTAGTGCCGTGGGACAGTGTGAACACTGAAGCTTTCTTT
CASSVVPWDSVNTEAFF
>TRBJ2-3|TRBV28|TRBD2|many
TGTGCCAGCAGTCCCCGGGGACTAGCGGGGGAAAGCACAGATACGCAGTATTTT
CASSPRGLAGESTDTQYF
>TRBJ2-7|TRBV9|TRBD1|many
TGTGCCAGCAGCGGACAGGGACGCTACGAGCAGTACTTC
CASSGQGRYEQYF
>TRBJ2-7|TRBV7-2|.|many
TGTGCCAGCAGCTTAGTCAGGGGGGGCTACGAGCAGTACTTC
CASSLVRGGYEQYF
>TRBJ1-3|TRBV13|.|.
TGTGCCAGCAGCTCGGGTGCCTACTCTGGAAACACCATATATTTT
CASSSGAYSGNTIYF
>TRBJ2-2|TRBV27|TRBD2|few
TGTGCCAGCAGTTTAATAGCGGGAGTCGGCACCGGGGAGCTGTTTTTT
CASSLIAGVGTGELFF